Sequencing of this T cell receptor (beta chain) was carried out in a study of T cells in Graves' hyperthyroidism and ophthalmopathy. Study in general: Before treatment of any kind, peripheral blood was taken at initial diagnosis. Study conclusions and caveats: Most expanded thyroid clonotypes above 0.001 also appeared in blood.

The CDR3 length is 15 residues. Germline V lookup: CDR1 SNHLY, CDR2 FYNNEI. V shed 6 bases, J shed 7 bases, and the junction held 9 bases outside the gene matches. Thyroid ultrasound and orbital computed tomography, with clinical symptoms and serum thyroxine and TRAb, informed diagnoses. Using RNA transcripts as the source, TCR beta CDR3 regions were amplified. When the TCR CDR3 underwent first-round RT-PCR, the HTBI primer set was used. TCRdb reanalysed the multiplex PCR reads using MiXCR and keeps one entry per CDR3 protein. This table has approximately 370,000 distinct CDR3 sequences, 17% appearing once. With regard to this clonotype: No antigen is known for it. The conserved final phenylalanine or tryptophan is absent from the CDR3, which likely points to a read error.

This receptor was obtained from a woman aged 25 to 39 with Graves' hyperthyroidism that later progressed to Graves' ophthalmopathy. J is TRBJ1-6 and V is TRBV2; 7 bases map to TRBD1. Material: blood. CDR3: CASRATGTVNSPLHL. The CDR3 DNA reads TGTGCCAGCAGGGCAACCGGGACAGTGAATTCACCCCTCCACCTT.